Here is one TCR beta chain with its context. The data are from a study of blood T cell repertoires in COVID-19. The authors' processing: Quantification of nucleated cells was approximated via reference gene primer amplification. Method: immunoSEQ multiplex PCR; TCRdb's copy keeps in-frame clones and lacks some. The V and J calls and the clone size are those of that table, but D and trimming were determined from the DNA. The sample shows approximately 300,000 clones, about nine tenths of them seen only once. The CDR3 is made up of 19 amino acids. V trimming: 6 bases; J trimming: 4 bases; junction bases outside the gene matches: 17. Germline CDR1 reads ENHRY; CDR2 reads SYGVKD.

The clonotype was recovered from a man aged 45-65 years with active or convalescent COVID-19. The sequenced sample consisted of peripheral blood. V and J are TRBV10-3 and TRBJ2-3, with 12 bases identical to TRBD2. CDR3 region: CAIRGTAGLAGRGPDTQYF. The DNA of the CDR3 is TGTGCCATCAGGGGCACCGCGGGACTAGCGGGCCGGGGGCCAGATACGCAGTATTTT.